This entry lists 25 T cell receptor beta chains sequenced from one sample in a study of blood T cell repertoires in COVID-19. Here immunoSEQ multiplex PCR was the method, and the copy in TCRdb shows in-frame clones only, minus some. The repertoire holds about 240,000 clones, with roughly four fifths as singletons. Sequenced material: peripheral blood. The receptor set was obtained from a woman of 80 years or more with acute or convalescent COVID-19.

This chain links TRBV28 with TRBJ1-6; D is undetermined. Trimming shortened V by 2 bases and J by 5 bases, and 10 bases separated the two germline ends. Germline V gives CDR1 MDHEN, CDR2 SYDVKM. The CDR3 runs 15 residues. DNA of the CDR3: TGTGCCAGCAGTTTAGGCCAGATACATAATTCACCCCTCCACTTT. This gives the protein CASSLGQIHNSPLHF.

This clone has only a few counts. The chain recombines TRBV11-2 with TRBJ2-1, with a tentative D call TRBD2 (5 bases). Germline lookup yields CDR1 SGHAT and CDR2 FQNNGV. The CDR3 sequence is 15 residues long. Trimming cost V 2 bases and J 9 bases, with 17 bases left between them. This CDR3 is CASSLSTGWRGEQFF. The CDR3 nucleotides read TGTGCCAGCAGCTTATCCACGGGGTGGAGAGGTGAGCAGTTCTTC.

The V and J genes are TRBV28 and TRBJ1-3; 8 bases map to TRBD1. The junction had 8 bases not matched to a gene; V was cut back by 2 bases and J by 2 bases. The V gene's germline CDR1 is MDHEN and CDR2 SYDVKM. This CDR3 is built from 17 residues. The DNA for the CDR3 is TGTGCCAGCAGTTTAGGACAGGGCCCCTCCACTGGAAACACCATATATTTT. This sequence encodes CASSLGQGPSTGNTIYF.

This clone was observed a single time. The V gene is TRBV3-1 (or the pseudogene TRBV3-2), the J gene TRBJ2-1; TRBD2 matches 10 bases. V shed 6 bases and J 9 bases; nucleotides not matched to a gene: 8. The CDR3 runs 14 residues. CDR1 and CDR2 from the germline V gene are LGHDT and YNNKEL (reference sequence). The CDR3 is CASRTSGGAGEQFF. The CDR3 DNA reads TGTGCCAGCAGAACCAGCGGGGGGGCCGGTGAGCAGTTCTTC.

The J gene is TRBJ2-3, the V gene TRBV9; possible D gene TRBD2, 6 bases. Between the trimmed V and J ends, which lost 0 bases and 0 bases, there was a span of 14 bases. The CDR3 contains 17 residues. Germline CDR1 SGDLS, CDR2 YYNGEE. Here the CDR3 reads CASSVAAGLASTDTQYF. CDR3 sequence (DNA): TGTGCCAGCAGCGTAGCGGCGGGCCTAGCGAGCACAGATACGCAGTATTTT.

The chain couples TRBV7-9 to TRBJ2-5; the D is unclear. V gave up 5 bases and J gave up 5 bases, with 15 bases separating them. CDR1 and CDR2 from the germline V gene are SEHNR and FQNEAQ (reference sequence). The CDR3 consists of 14 residues. CDR3 sequence (DNA): TGTGCCAGCAGCCTAGATATGAGGTTGGAGACCCAGTACTTC. Translating it yields CASSLDMRLETQYF.

The chain employs TRBV25-1 and TRBJ2-2; 12 nucleotides line up with TRBD2. From germline, CDR1 is MGHDK and CDR2 SYGVNS. The CDR3 sequence is 17 residues long. The V segment lost 1 base and the J segment 1 base; nucleotides outside the gene matches: 1. CDR3 coding DNA: TGTGCCAGCAGTGAATCGGGACTAGCGGGGAACACCGGGGAGCTGTTTTTT. It encodes CASSESGLAGNTGELFF.

This clone was seen only a few times. V is TRBV11-1 and J is TRBJ2-6, with unresolved D. V gave up 5 bases and J gave up 3 bases, with 11 bases separating them. From germline, CDR1 is SGHAT and CDR2 FQDESV (reference sequence). The CDR3 has 15 amino acids. CDR3 DNA sequence: TGTGCCAGCAGCGCAAGAGGAAGTGGGGCCAACGTCCTGACTTTC. Encoded protein: CASSARGSGANVLTF.

The CDR3: CASSPQGGNQPQHF. As DNA, the CDR3 is TGTGCCAGCAGTCCTCAGGGGGGCAATCAGCCCCAGCATTTT. The chain links TRBV28 to TRBJ1-5; 7 bases agree with TRBD1. CDR1 is MDHEN and CDR2 is SYDVKM in the germline V gene. There are 14 residues in the CDR3. After removal of 5 bases from V and 2 bases from J, the junction contained 3 bases not matched to a gene.

The V call is TRBV5-1, the J call TRBJ1-3, with D possibly TRBD1 on 6 matching bases. The CDR3 covers 14 residues. Trimming stripped 2 bases from V and 4 bases from J, with 10 bases between. Germline-derived CDR1 and CDR2 are SGHRS and YFSETQ. Here the CDR3 DNA reads TGCGCCAGCAGCTTAACAGGGTTGGGAAACACCATATATTTT. Its translation: CASSLTGLGNTIYF.

This sequence joins TRBV5-1 and TRBJ1-1; TRBD1 is a possible D gene (6 bases). V gave up 2 bases and J gave up 5 bases, with 13 bases separating them. Per the germline V gene, CDR1 is SGHRS and CDR2 is YFSETQ. The CDR3 is 14 amino acids. The CDR3 coding sequence is TGCGCCAGCAGCTTACAGGGAAGTGTAACTGAAGCTTTCTTT. It specifies CASSLQGSVTEAFF.

The chain uses TRBV11-2 and TRBJ2-1; tentative D call: TRBD2 (7 bases). The length of the CDR3 is 18 residues. V was trimmed by 3 bases and J by 0 bases, leaving 18 bases between them. Germline assignment: CDR1 SGHAT and CDR2 FQNNGV. The CDR3 spells CASSFVGAGASSYNEQFF. The CDR3 nucleotides are TGTGCCAGCAGCTTCGTCGGGGCGGGGGCCTCCTCCTACAATGAGCAGTTCTTC.

The rearrangement uses TRBV5-1 and TRBJ2-4; perhaps TRBD1 as D (7 bases). The CDR3 extends over 14 amino acids. Germline CDR1 SGHRS, CDR2 YFSETQ. Trimming took off 5 bases at V and 6 bases at J, with 15 bases between the two ends. In nucleotides, the CDR3 is TGCGCCAGCAGATTTGGACAGGAGGGAAACATTCAGTACTTC. This translates into CASRFGQEGNIQYF.

Only one count was recorded for this clone. The chain employs TRBV5-6 and TRBJ1-6; D might be TRBD1 (5 bases). CDR1 SGHDT and CDR2 YYEEEE come from the germline V gene. V lost 2 bases, J lost 6 bases, and 18 bases lay in between. The CDR3 extends over 17 amino acids. This CDR3 is CASSLRGIGTFNSPLHF. The CDR3 region has the DNA TGTGCCAGCAGCTTAAGGGGAATTGGAACTTTTAATTCACCCCTCCACTTT.

This clone was seen only a few times. The CDR3 sequence is CASSDANQPQHF. CDR3 nucleotides: TGTGCCAGCAGCGATGCGAATCAGCCCCAGCATTTT. V usage is TRBV2 and J usage is TRBJ1-5; D is unclear. Germline V gene lookup returns CDR1 SNHLY and CDR2 FYNNEI. This CDR3 contains 12 residues. V gave up 6 bases and J gave up 4 bases, with 7 bases separating them.

The CDR3 reads CATRGQLGTEAFF. The CDR3 DNA sequence: TGTGCCACCCGCGGACAGTTGGGGACTGAAGCTTTCTTT. The chain employs TRBV24-1 and TRBJ1-1; TRBD1 might be the D (6 bases). Between the trimmed V and J ends, which lost 9 bases and 5 bases, there was a span of 15 bases. The CDR3 runs 13 residues. CDR1 is KGHDR, CDR2 SFDVKD, per germline.

This chain joins TRBV7-2 and TRBJ2-5; 7 nucleotides match TRBD2. The germline V gene encodes CDR1 SGHTA and CDR2 FQGNSA. The V gene end was trimmed by 5 bases and the J gene end by 6 bases; junction bases not matched to a gene: 9. The CDR3 consists of 14 residues. In DNA form, the CDR3 reads TGTGCCAGCAGCGGAACTAGCGTCTCCAAGACCCAGTACTTC. It is translated as CASSGTSVSKTQYF.

The rearrangement joins TRBV3-1 (or the pseudogene TRBV3-2) to TRBJ1-1, with D unclear. The CDR3 spans 11 residues. Per germline, CDR1 LGHDT and CDR2 YNNKEL (reference sequence). Trimming removed 6 bases from V and 2 bases from J, with 4 bases in between. This chain's CDR3 is CASSLNTEAFF. DNA of the CDR3: TGTGCCAGCAGTCTTAACACTGAAGCTTTCTTT.

This clone has just one count. The gene calls are TRBV30 and TRBJ2-3; D possibly corresponds to TRBD1 (5 bases). The germline CDR1 and CDR2 sequences are GTSNPN and SVGIG (reference sequence). This CDR3 comprises 14 residues. The germline V and J ends were trimmed by 4 bases and 4 bases, with 15 bases remaining between them. The CDR3 reads CAWTDGARADTQYF. In DNA, the CDR3 is TGTGCCTGGACGGATGGGGCTAGGGCAGATACGCAGTATTTT.

The V and J genes are TRBV6-2 or TRBV6-3 and TRBJ2-3; no firm D call. Trimming pared 6 bases from V and 7 bases from J, leaving 8 bases between. The CDR3 has 11 amino acids. Germline values: CDR1 MNHEY, CDR2 SVGEGT. CDR3 protein: CASSPFHTQYF. The CDR3 coding sequence is TGTGCCAGCAGCCCCTTTCATACGCAGTATTTT.

This sequence joins TRBV7-2 and TRBJ2-5; possibly TRBD1 for D (6 bases). V was trimmed by 1 base and J by 2 bases, leaving 11 bases between them. Germline CDR1 SGHTA, CDR2 FQGNSA. The CDR3 covers 15 residues. The CDR3 loop reads CASSLESGTQETQYF. Written as DNA, the CDR3 is TGTGCCAGCAGCTTAGAGTCCGGGACACAAGAGACCCAGTACTTC.

The genes are TRBV4-1 and TRBJ2-3; D might be TRBD2 (6 bases). Between the trimmed V and J ends, which lost 3 bases and 4 bases, there was a span of 14 bases. CDR1 and CDR2 from the germline V gene are MGHRA and YSYEKL. CDR3 length: 15 residues. The CDR3 sequence: CASSQDPGGADTQYF. CDR3 in DNA: TGCGCCAGCAGCCAGGACCCAGGCGGGGCAGATACGCAGTATTTT.

The genes are TRBV18 and TRBJ2-1, with 8 bases aligning to TRBD2. CDR1 is KGHSH, CDR2 LQKENI, per germline. CDR3 length equals 15 residues. V dropped 2 bases and J dropped 7; count of bases not matched to a gene: 7. CDR3 amino acids: CASSPSGGAGNEQFF. The CDR3 DNA is TGTGCCAGCTCACCATCGGGGGGGGCCGGTAATGAGCAGTTCTTC.

The gene calls are TRBV19 and TRBJ1-5, with a possible D match to TRBD1 (5 bases). The germline V gene has CDR1 LNHDA and CDR2 SQIVND (reference sequence). V was trimmed by 6 bases and J by 4 bases, leaving 13 bases between them. The CDR3 runs to 14 residues. CDR3 protein: CASRGAGTNQPQHF. The CDR3 DNA sequence: TGTGCCAGTAGAGGGGCAGGAACTAATCAGCCCCAGCATTTT.

The V call is TRBV14, the J call TRBJ2-3, with D maybe TRBD1 (5 bases). Germline lookup yields CDR1 SGHDN and CDR2 FVKESK. V was pared by 0 bases and J by 5 bases, with 12 bases between. The CDR3 loop spans 15 amino acids. The CDR3 reads CASSQEQGRVDTQYF. The CDR3, as DNA: TGTGCCAGCAGCCAAGAGCAGGGAAGGGTAGATACGCAGTATTTT.